This TCR beta chain was recovered during a study of T cells in Graves' hyperthyroidism and ophthalmopathy. This clonotype was counted between two and nine times. The TCR beta CDR3 regions underwent amplification using RNA transcripts as the source. HTBI primers drove first-round RT-PCR of the TCR CDR3. TCRdb reanalysed the multiplex PCR reads using MiXCR and keeps one entry per CDR3 protein. The sample shows more than 650,000 distinct CDR3 sequences, roughly 15% of them seen only once. Germline assignment: CDR1 SGHAT and CDR2 FQDESV (reference sequence). The CDR3 sequence is 16 residues long. Between the trimmed V and J ends, which lost 1 base and 8 bases, there was a span of 20 bases.

The origin of this receptor is a woman between 18 and 29 years old with Graves' hyperthyroidism. This chain joins TRBV11-1 and TRBJ1-2, with a tentative D call TRBD1 (5 bases). Sequencing was done on a sample of blood. Written as DNA, the CDR3 is TGTGCCAGCAGCTTAGTACAGGACAAGCCCGCGGTGGGCTACACCTTC. Protein product: CASSLVQDKPAVGYTF. Full variable domain (missing parts from reference TRBV11-1 and TRBJ1-2): EAEVAQSPRYKITEKSQAVAFWCDPISGHATLYWYRQILGQGPELLVQFQDESVVDDSQLPKDRFSAERLKGVDSTLKIQPAELGDSAMYLCASSLVQDKPAVGYTFGSGTRLTVV.